This T cell receptor (beta chain) came from a study of regulatory T cells in long-lasting Graves disease. Background on the study: Patients with persistent Graves' disease had over 5 years of antithyroid drugs and persistent TSH receptor antibodies.

Through Arm-PCR of CDR3 regions and iRepertoire HTBI primers, TCR beta libraries were built. MiXCR was run by TCRdb on the multiplex PCR reads, yielding one entry per CDR3 protein. Of roughly 450,000 distinct CDR3 sequences listed, around 20% are singletons. Germline V lookup: CDR1 MNHNS, CDR2 SASEGT. The germline V and J ends were trimmed by 7 bases and 4 bases, with 14 bases remaining between them. This CDR3 has 14 amino acids. The time point was: persistent/refractory GD, antithyroid drugs over 5 years with positive TRAb. The TCR library used RNA extracted from PBMCs. This clonotype was observed many times.

The chain has TRBV6-1 and TRBJ1-5; D unclear. The TCR sequence derives from a female donor with Graves disease. The input for sequencing was peripheral blood mononuclear cells (PBMCs), taken when the disease was refractory, from a patient treated with antithyroid drugs. For the CDR3, the DNA is TGTGCCAGCACGGAAGGTGGCGTAAATCAGCCCCAGCATTTT. Translation: CASTEGGVNQPQHF.